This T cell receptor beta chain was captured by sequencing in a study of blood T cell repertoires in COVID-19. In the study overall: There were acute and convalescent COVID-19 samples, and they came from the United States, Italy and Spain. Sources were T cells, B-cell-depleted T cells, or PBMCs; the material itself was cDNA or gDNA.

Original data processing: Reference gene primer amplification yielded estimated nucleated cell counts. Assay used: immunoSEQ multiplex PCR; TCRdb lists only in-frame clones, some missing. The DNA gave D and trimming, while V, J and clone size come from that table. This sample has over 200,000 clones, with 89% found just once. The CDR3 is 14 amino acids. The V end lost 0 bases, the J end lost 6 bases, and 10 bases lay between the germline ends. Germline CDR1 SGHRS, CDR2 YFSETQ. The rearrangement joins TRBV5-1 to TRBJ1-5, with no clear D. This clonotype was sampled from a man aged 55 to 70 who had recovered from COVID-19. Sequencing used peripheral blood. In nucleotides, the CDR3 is TGCGCCAGCAGCTTGGATGGAGGACCTCAGCCCCAGCATTTT. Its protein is CASSLDGGPQPQHF.